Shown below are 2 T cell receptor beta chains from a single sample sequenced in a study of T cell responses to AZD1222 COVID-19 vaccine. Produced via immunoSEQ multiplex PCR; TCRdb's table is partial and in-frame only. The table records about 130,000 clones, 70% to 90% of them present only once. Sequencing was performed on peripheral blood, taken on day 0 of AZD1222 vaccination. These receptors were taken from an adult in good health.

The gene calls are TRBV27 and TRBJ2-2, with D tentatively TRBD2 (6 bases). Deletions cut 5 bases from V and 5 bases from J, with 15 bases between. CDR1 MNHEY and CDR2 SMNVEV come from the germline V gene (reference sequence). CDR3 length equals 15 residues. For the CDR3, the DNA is TGTGCCAGCAGTCTCTCGACTAGTCCGACCGGGGAGCTGTTTTTT. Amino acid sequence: CASSLSTSPTGELFF.

For the CDR3, the DNA is TGCGCCAGCAGCCTTGGAACCGGGACAGCAGACAATGAGCAGTTCTTC. Its protein is CASSLGTGTADNEQFF. The chain has TRBV5-1 and TRBJ2-1, with 7 bases fitting TRBD1. The CDR3 is 16 residues long. V shed 4 bases, J shed 5 bases, and the junction held 12 bases outside the gene matches. The germline V gene encodes CDR1 SGHRS and CDR2 YFSETQ.